The 8 T cell receptor beta chains reported below all come from one sample, sequenced in a study of shared clonotypes between healthy human individuals. Generated by immunoSEQ multiplex PCR, the TCRdb table keeps only in-frame clones and is missing some. The sample has 2 million or so clones; roughly 95% are singletons. Naive CD8 isolation took CD45RO-negative cells positively selected for CCR7 and excluded terminally differentiated effector memory CD45RA+ cells. Sequencing used naive CD8+ T cells sorted from blood. All receptors derive from a man aged 18 to 30 in good health.

This clone occurred once. This chain uses TRBV4-3 with TRBJ2-2; 8 bases line up with TRBD1. The length of the CDR3 is 16 residues. After removal of 0 bases from V and 3 bases from J, the junction contained 3 bases not matched to a gene. Germline CDR1 LGHNA, CDR2 YSLEER. The CDR3 nucleotides are TGCGCCAGCAGCCAAGAAGACAGGGGCTACACCGGGGAGCTGTTTTTT. Its translation is CASSQEDRGYTGELFF.

Notes on this clone: Other DNA sequences within the sample encode an identical CDR3. The rearrangement links TRBV30 to TRBJ1-1; perhaps TRBD1 as D (5 bases). V was clipped by 0 bases and J by 4 bases, with 9 bases between them. CDR3 length: 13 amino acids. Germline-derived CDR1 and CDR2 are GTSNPN and SVGIG (reference sequence). The CDR3 protein is CAWSVHGGTEAFF. The CDR3 DNA follows: TGTGCCTGGAGTGTTCACGGGGGCACTGAAGCTTTCTTT. The whole variable domain, remainder taken from reference TRBV30 and TRBJ1-1, is SQTIHQWPATLVQPVGSPLSLECTVEGTSNPNLYWYRQAAGRGLQLLFYSVGIGQISSEVPQNLSASRPQDRQFILSSKKLLLSDSGFYLCAWSVHGGTEAFFGQGTRLTVV.

The V gene is TRBV7-6, the J gene TRBJ1-3; D is unclear. The CDR3 extends over 15 amino acids. The germline V gene has CDR1 SGHVS and CDR2 FNYEAQ. V lost 5 bases and J 0 bases, leaving 11 bases between the germline ends. CDR3 DNA: TGTGCCAGCAGCCCCGGACTCAGCTCTGGAAACACCATATATTTT. Its protein product is CASSPGLSSGNTIYF.

This sequence joins TRBV7-9 and TRBJ2-7; 10 nucleotides line up with TRBD1. The germline V gene has CDR1 SEHNR and CDR2 FQNEAQ (reference sequence). The trim removed 4 bases at V and 7 bases at J, leaving 13 bases unmatched. The CDR3 is made up of 16 amino acids. CDR3 region: CASSSRRTGGVREQYF. The CDR3 region has the DNA TGTGCCAGCAGCTCGAGGAGGACAGGGGGAGTGCGGGAGCAGTACTTC.

This rearrangement joins TRBV11-2 to TRBJ1-6; D remains ambiguous. Trimming removed 3 bases at V and 7 bases at J, with 10 bases between. The CDR3 loop spans 14 amino acids. From germline, CDR1 is SGHAT and CDR2 FQNNGV. The CDR3 protein is CASSLNSLNSPLHF. CDR3 bases: TGTGCCAGCAGCTTGAATTCTCTAAATTCACCCCTCCACTTT.

The chain combines TRBV9 with TRBJ2-5; D might be TRBD2 (6 bases). The CDR3 consists of 14 residues. Germline CDR1 is SGDLS and CDR2 is YYNGEE. The ends were cut back, 3 bases at V and 5 bases at J, with 14 bases in the middle. The CDR3: CASSESGGTETQYF. CDR3 coding DNA: TGTGCCAGCAGCGAGAGTGGGGGGACCGAGACCCAGTACTTC.

V gene TRBV27 combines with J gene TRBJ2-5; D is tentatively TRBD1 or TRBD2 (5 bases each). V lost 3 bases and J lost 0, with 8 bases in between. The CDR3 runs to 14 residues. Germline CDR1 and CDR2: MNHEY and SMNVEV (reference sequence). CDR3 protein: CASSFLGDQETQYF. The DNA of the CDR3 is TGTGCCAGCAGTTTCCTGGGGGACCAAGAGACCCAGTACTTC.

This chain joins TRBV29-1 and TRBJ1-1; perhaps TRBD1 as D (5 bases). The CDR3 has 13 residues. Germline CDR1 SQVTM, CDR2 ANQGSEA. V was trimmed by 6 bases and J by 2 bases, leaving 13 bases between them. CDR3 amino acids: CSVPLGGNTEAFF. The CDR3, as DNA: TGCAGCGTCCCACTCGGGGGAAACACTGAAGCTTTCTTT.